The sequence of this TCR beta chain was determined in a study of cytomegalovirus exposure and HLA in healthy donors. Germline V gene sequence: CDR1 LGHNT, CDR2 FRNRAP. The ends lost 1 base at V and 2 bases at J; junction bases unmatched: 7. The CDR3 is 16 residues long. This PCR relied on a set of 60 Vbeta primers and 13 Jbeta primers. Profiled with immunoSEQ multiplex PCR; TCRdb holds only in-frame clones, not every one. The table records around 70,000 clones, roughly 76% of them present only once. Specimen: PBMCs. V is TRBV12-5 and J is TRBJ2-7; 8 positions agree with TRBD1. The receptor comes from a male donor in good health and CMV-seropositive. This chain's CDR3 is CASGLAKGQGTYEQYF. The CDR3 nucleotides read TGTGCTAGTGGTTTGGCAAAAGGACAGGGAACCTACGAGCAGTACTTC.